These 14 T cell receptor beta chains originate from one sample sequenced in a study of shared T cell receptors in the human thymus. The assay was immunoSEQ multiplex PCR, and TCRdb's table has in-frame clones only and misses some. The sample yields roughly 410,000 clones, 95% seen once. Sequenced material: thymocytes. These receptors were obtained from a human donor.

CDR3 sequence reads: CASSFPSGRARGETQYF. The CDR3 nucleotides read TGTGCCAGCAGTTTTCCCAGCGGGAGGGCCCGGGGTGAGACCCAGTACTTC. V gene TRBV28 combines with J gene TRBJ2-5; 10 bases match TRBD2. V gave up 3 bases and J gave up 5 bases; unmatched junction bases: 12. The CDR3 has 17 residues. The germline CDR1 and CDR2 sequences are MDHEN and SYDVKM.

This rearrangement joins TRBV2 to TRBJ1-3; perhaps TRBD1 as D (6 bases). There are 16 residues in the CDR3. Trimming removed 7 bases from V and 0 bases from J, with 16 bases in between. Looked up from germline, CDR1 is SNHLY and CDR2 is FYNNEI. The CDR3 DNA follows: TGTGCCAGCACATCCGGGACACCGAGCTCTGGAAACACCATATATTTT. This sequence encodes CASTSGTPSSGNTIYF.

The chain couples TRBV2 to TRBJ2-5, with D possibly being TRBD2 (6 bases). Trimming pared 8 bases from V and 5 bases from J, leaving 15 bases between. The germline V gene has CDR1 SNHLY and CDR2 FYNNEI. This CDR3 comprises 13 residues. The CDR3 DNA is TGTGCCAGCCCGGGACTGCCCTGGGAGACCCAGTACTTC. Its translation is CASPGLPWETQYF.

The chain carries TRBV16 and TRBJ1-1, with D unclear. The CDR3 sequence is 11 residues long. V shed 4 bases and J shed 7 bases, with 7 bases lying between them. Looked up from germline, CDR1 is KGHSY and CDR2 is FQNENV. CDR3 sequence: CASSLYYEAFF. CDR3 sequence (DNA): TGTGCCAGCAGCCTATACTATGAAGCTTTCTTT.

This sequence joins TRBV7-9 and TRBJ2-7; D possibly corresponds to TRBD2 (5 bases). Trimming stripped 2 bases from V and 7 bases from J, with 15 bases between. CDR1 and CDR2 from the germline V gene are SEHNR and FQNEAQ (reference sequence). The CDR3 covers 14 residues. CDR3 amino acids: CASSLRIREGEQYF. For the CDR3, the DNA is TGTGCCAGCAGCTTAAGGATCCGGGAAGGGGAGCAGTACTTC.

The chain carries TRBV6-4 and TRBJ2-2; no clear D gene. The CDR3 is 14 residues long. The germline CDR1 and CDR2 sequences are MRHNA and SNTAGT. The germline V and J ends were trimmed by 2 bases and 6 bases, with 10 bases remaining between them. CDR3 bases: TGTGCCAGCAGTGACCTCCCTGGTTCCGGGGAGCTGTTTTTT. Its protein is CASSDLPGSGELFF.

CDR3 DNA: TGTGCCAGCAGTGAAACGGGAGGGTCCTCCTACGAGCAGTACTTC. This sequence encodes CASSETGGSSYEQYF. The chain joins TRBV6-1 to TRBJ2-7; 8 bases are a match to TRBD2. This CDR3 is built from 15 residues. After removal of 2 bases from V and 0 bases from J, the junction contained 3 bases not matched to a gene. The germline V gene encodes CDR1 MNHNS and CDR2 SASEGT.

The chain employs TRBV6-6 and TRBJ1-2; 7 bases line up with TRBD1. Trimming removed 6 bases from V and 8 bases from J; junction bases left unmatched: 9. The V gene's germline CDR1 is MNHNY and CDR2 SVGAGI (reference sequence). There are 13 residues in the CDR3. CDR3 loop: CASSLLNRGGYTF. The CDR3 coding sequence is TGTGCCAGCAGCCTACTTAACAGGGGCGGCTACACCTTC.

A word on this clone: The junction does not match germline at one end; this may be a read error. The chain links TRBV6-1 to TRBJ2-1, with D possibly called TRBD1 or TRBD2 (5 bases each). Germline values: CDR1 MNHNS, CDR2 SASEGT. The CDR3 loop spans 16 amino acids. CDR3 nucleotide sequence: TGTGCCAGCAGCGAAGCCCTAGGGACCCCATACAATGAGCAGTTCTTC. This gives the protein CASSEALGTPYNEQFF.

This chain joins TRBV19 and TRBJ2-1, with D possibly being TRBD2 (7 bases). V was shortened by 4 bases and J by 8 bases, with 27 bases between the two germline ends. Looked up from germline, CDR1 is LNHDA and CDR2 is SQIVND (reference sequence). The CDR3 is 18 amino acids. The CDR3 DNA is TGTGCCAGTAGTACCCTCGGTGGGCGAGCGGGACATAACTATGAGCAGTTCTTC. Amino acid sequence: CASSTLGGRAGHNYEQFF. Supplemented by reference TRBV19 and TRBJ2-1, the full variable domain reads DGGITQSPKYLFRKEGQNVTLSCEQNLNHDAMYWYRQDPGQGLRLIYYSQIVNDFQKGDIAEGYSVSREKKESFPLTVTSAQKNPTAFYLCASSTLGGRAGHNYEQFFGPGTRLTVL.

The CDR3 DNA sequence: TGTGCCAGCACCCCGGAGGGCAGGGGTTACAATGAGCAGTTCTTC. It is translated as CASTPEGRGYNEQFF. The chain is built from TRBV28 and TRBJ2-1, with D perhaps given as TRBD1 or TRBD2 (6 bases each). There are 15 residues in the CDR3. The V end was cut by 7 bases, the J end by 4 bases, with 17 bases between. Germline-derived CDR1 and CDR2 are MDHEN and SYDVKM. Combining the CDR3 with reference TRBV28 and TRBJ2-1 gives the whole variable domain DVKVTQSSRYLVKRTGEKVFLECVQDMDHENMFWYRQDPGLGLRLIYFSYDVKMKEKGDIPEGYSVSREKKERFSLILESASTNQTSMYLCASTPEGRGYNEQFFGPGTRLTVL.

The chain uses TRBV28 and TRBJ2-5; 14 nucleotides match TRBD2. Germline CDR1 reads MDHEN; CDR2 reads SYDVKM. The V gene end was trimmed by 4 bases and the J gene end by 5 bases; junction bases not matched to a gene: 6. This CDR3 comprises 16 residues. The CDR3 loop reads CASSSVTSGRGETQYF. CDR3 bases: TGTGCCAGCAGTTCCGTGACTAGCGGGAGGGGGGAGACCCAGTACTTC.

The V gene is TRBV6-1, the J gene TRBJ2-5; D ambiguous. The J call could be wrong; TRBJ2-7 is a better fit for the DNA end. Looked up from germline, CDR1 is MNHNS and CDR2 is SASEGT. The CDR3 sequence is 11 residues long. CDR3: CASSGPYEQYF. CDR3 in DNA: TGTGCCAGCAGTGGCCCGTACGAGCAGTACTTC.

This clone was counted a single time. The chain joins TRBV7-2 to TRBJ2-7; 10 nucleotides match TRBD2. Trimming at V came to 0 bases and at J to 2 bases, leaving 13 bases not matched to a gene. Germline V gene data show CDR1 as SGHTA and CDR2 as FQGNSA. The CDR3 consists of 19 residues. CDR3 DNA sequence: TGTGCCAGCAGCTTAGCGGGCCCCAGTCAAAGCGGGAGGGCCTACGAGCAGTACTTC. Translating it yields CASSLAGPSQSGRAYEQYF.